This is a list of T cell receptor beta chains from one sample in a study of molecular identifiers for immune sequencing clone quantification. Using its own MiXCR run on the PCR reads, TCRdb lists one record per CDR3 protein. Counted here are some 680,000 distinct CDR3 sequences, around 25% occurring once; the ten biggest clones make up around 0.78%. Material for sequencing was naive CD8+ T cells from blood, with Jurkat cell RNA spiked in. The receptors come from a human donor in good health. Some libraries in this study had Jurkat cell RNA spiked in. Both conserved end residues are part of each CDR3. D genes are given only for firm matches. Clone sizes are given selectively: once, few, many, or a class where the clone is expanded.

clone_size: many; v_call: TRBV6-5; d_call: -; j_call: TRBJ1-5; cdr3_nt: TGTGCCAGCAGTTACGGGGCCAATCAGCCCCAGCATTTT; cdr3_aa: CASSYGANQPQHF
clone_size: few; v_call: TRBV4-1; d_call: TRBD1; j_call: TRBJ2-2; cdr3_nt: TGCGCCAGCAGCCAGACCGGGACAGGGAACACCGGGGAGCTGTTTTTT; cdr3_aa: CASSQTGTGNTGELFF
clone_size: few; v_call: TRBV14; d_call: TRBD2; j_call: TRBJ2-1; cdr3_nt: TGTGCCAGCAGCCAAGTCCTAGCGGGTACGTGGGATGAGCAGTTCTTC; cdr3_aa: CASSQVLAGTWDEQFF
clone_size: -; v_call: TRBV3-1; d_call: -; j_call: TRBJ1-1; cdr3_nt: TGTGCCAGCAGCCAGCGCGACCCCGGCACTGAAGCTTTCTTT; cdr3_aa: CASSQRDPGTEAFF
clone_size: many; v_call: TRBV4-1; d_call: -; j_call: TRBJ1-6; cdr3_nt: TGCGCCAGCTCCCAGGGCGGCTCCTATAATTCACCCCTCCACTTT; cdr3_aa: CASSQGGSYNSPLHF
clone_size: many; v_call: TRBV6-5; d_call: -; j_call: TRBJ2-7; cdr3_nt: TGTGCCAGCAGTTTTCGGAACGAGCAGTACTTC; cdr3_aa: CASSFRNEQYF
clone_size: few; v_call: TRBV7-9; d_call: -; j_call: TRBJ2-7; cdr3_nt: TGTGCCAGCAGCTCCCAACAGGGTGTCGAGCAGTACTTC; cdr3_aa: CASSSQQGVEQYF
clone_size: few; v_call: TRBV7-6; d_call: -; j_call: TRBJ2-3; cdr3_nt: TGTGCTAGCAGCCCAACCCGCACAGATACGCAGTATTTT; cdr3_aa: CASSPTRTDTQYF
clone_size: many; v_call: TRBV10-3; d_call: TRBD1; j_call: TRBJ1-1; cdr3_nt: TGTGCCATCAGTGACTCAGACAGGGCCGCTGAAGCTTTCTTT; cdr3_aa: CAISDSDRAAEAFF
clone_size: many; v_call: TRBV5-1; d_call: -; j_call: TRBJ1-1; cdr3_nt: TGCGCCAGCAGCTTGGCGGAAATCAGGGGCGTGAACACTGAAGCTTTCTTT; cdr3_aa: CASSLAEIRGVNTEAFF
clone_size: many; v_call: TRBV7-2; d_call: -; j_call: TRBJ2-7; cdr3_nt: TGTGCCAGCAACTTTCTAGGGGCGGGAAGCGAGCAGTACTTC; cdr3_aa: CASNFLGAGSEQYF
clone_size: few; v_call: TRBV4-3; d_call: -; j_call: TRBJ2-1; cdr3_nt: TGCGCCAGCAGCCAAGATCCGGGTAGAAATGAGCAGTTCTTC; cdr3_aa: CASSQDPGRNEQFF
clone_size: many; v_call: TRBV7-9; d_call: -; j_call: TRBJ2-2; cdr3_nt: TGTGCCAGCAGCTTAGTTGGTTCTGCCCCAACCGGGGAGCTGTTTTTT; cdr3_aa: CASSLVGSAPTGELFF
clone_size: -; v_call: TRBV5-4; d_call: TRBD2; j_call: TRBJ2-2; cdr3_nt: TGTGCCAGCAGCGGACGTAGCGGGGCTAACACCGGGGAGCTGTTTTTT; cdr3_aa: CASSGRSGANTGELFF
clone_size: many; v_call: TRBV7-9; d_call: TRBD1; j_call: TRBJ2-7; cdr3_nt: TGTGCCAGCAGCTTAGGTGACAGGGTCTACGAGCAGTACTTC; cdr3_aa: CASSLGDRVYEQYF
clone_size: few; v_call: TRBV13; d_call: TRBD1; j_call: TRBJ2-7; cdr3_nt: TGTGCCAGCAGTTACCCGGGACAGGATAACCGTTCCTACGAGCAGTACTTC; cdr3_aa: CASSYPGQDNRSYEQYF
clone_size: -; v_call: TRBV6-5; d_call: TRBD2; j_call: TRBJ2-5; cdr3_nt: TGTGCCAGCAGTTACGGGACTAGCGGGGCCATGAAGGAGACCCAGTACTTC; cdr3_aa: CASSYGTSGAMKETQYF
clone_size: few; v_call: TRBV9; d_call: -; j_call: TRBJ1-2; cdr3_nt: TGTGCCAGCAGCGTGGGGACCAGCCCTAACTATGGCTACACCTTC; cdr3_aa: CASSVGTSPNYGYTF
clone_size: many; v_call: TRBV7-2; d_call: -; j_call: TRBJ2-3; cdr3_nt: TGTGCCAGCAGCCAAACTTCACCAATCTCAGATACGCAGTATTTT; cdr3_aa: CASSQTSPISDTQYF
clone_size: -; v_call: TRBV5-6; d_call: -; j_call: TRBJ1-2; cdr3_nt: TGTGCCAGCAGCTTGGTACGCAACGGCGGCTATGGCTACACCTTC; cdr3_aa: CASSLVRNGGYGYTF
clone_size: many; v_call: TRBV12-5; d_call: -; j_call: TRBJ1-1; cdr3_nt: TGTGCTAGTGGTTATGTCGCAGGGACTGAAGCTTTCTTT; cdr3_aa: CASGYVAGTEAFF
clone_size: few; v_call: TRBV27; d_call: -; j_call: TRBJ1-5; cdr3_nt: TGTGCCAGCAGTTTATCGGGGGTTGGTCAGCCCCAGCATTTT; cdr3_aa: CASSLSGVGQPQHF
clone_size: many; v_call: TRBV18; d_call: TRBD1; j_call: TRBJ1-5; cdr3_nt: TGTGCCAGCTCACCCCTAATGCCCAGGGGGGATCAGCCCCAGCATTTT; cdr3_aa: CASSPLMPRGDQPQHF
clone_size: few; v_call: TRBV7-9; d_call: -; j_call: TRBJ1-1; cdr3_nt: TGTGCCAGCAGCTTGGGACTTCGGGACACTGAAGCTTTCTTT; cdr3_aa: CASSLGLRDTEAFF
clone_size: few; v_call: TRBV13; d_call: -; j_call: TRBJ1-4; cdr3_nt: TGTGCCAGCAGCTTAGGGAGGGCCGGTATTGAAAAACTGTTTTTT; cdr3_aa: CASSLGRAGIEKLFF
clone_size: few; v_call: TRBV4-1; d_call: -; j_call: TRBJ2-1; cdr3_nt: TGCGCCAGCAGCCAGGAGATCAATGAGCAGTTCTTC; cdr3_aa: CASSQEINEQFF
clone_size: few; v_call: TRBV4-1; d_call: -; j_call: TRBJ1-1; cdr3_nt: TGCGCCAGCAGGGTCATGGGGAAAGAAAACACTGAAGCTTTCTTT; cdr3_aa: CASRVMGKENTEAFF
clone_size: many; v_call: TRBV10-3; d_call: -; j_call: TRBJ1-1; cdr3_nt: TGTGCCATCAGTGACTGGGACAAGAACACTGAAGCTTTCTTT; cdr3_aa: CAISDWDKNTEAFF
clone_size: many; v_call: TRBV20-1; d_call: TRBD2; j_call: TRBJ2-7; cdr3_nt: TGCAGTCGGAAGCGGGGGTACTCCTACGAGCAGTACTTC; cdr3_aa: CSRKRGYSYEQYF
clone_size: once; v_call: TRBV24-1; d_call: TRBD1; j_call: TRBJ2-7; cdr3_nt: TGTGCCACCAGTGATAGGGCAGGGGGCAGGAACGAGCGGTACTTC; cdr3_aa: CATSDRAGGRNERYF
clone_size: many; v_call: TRBV7-9; d_call: TRBD1; j_call: TRBJ2-3; cdr3_nt: TGTGCCAGCAGCTCTAACCGGGACAGATTCACAGATACGCAGTATTTT; cdr3_aa: CASSSNRDRFTDTQYF
clone_size: many; v_call: TRBV28; d_call: TRBD1; j_call: TRBJ1-5; cdr3_nt: TGTGCCAGCAGTTTATGGGGACAGCGGTACAATCAGCCCCAGCATTTT; cdr3_aa: CASSLWGQRYNQPQHF
clone_size: few; v_call: TRBV27; d_call: -; j_call: TRBJ1-3; cdr3_nt: TGTGCCAGCACCCTCGTGGAGGGCAACTCTGGAAACACCATATATTTT; cdr3_aa: CASTLVEGNSGNTIYF
clone_size: -; v_call: TRBV20-1; d_call: -; j_call: TRBJ1-1; cdr3_nt: TGCAGTGCACGGGACGCATGGAACACTGAAGCTTTCTTT; cdr3_aa: CSARDAWNTEAFF
clone_size: -; v_call: TRBV6-6; d_call: -; j_call: TRBJ1-4; cdr3_nt: TGTGCCAGCAGTTACCTGTCCGGTGGCGGGAATGAAAAACTGTTTTTT; cdr3_aa: CASSYLSGGGNEKLFF
clone_size: many; v_call: TRBV6-5; d_call: -; j_call: TRBJ2-5; cdr3_nt: TGTGCCAGCAAGACGGGCAACCAAGAGACCCAGTACTTC; cdr3_aa: CASKTGNQETQYF
clone_size: many; v_call: TRBV20-1; d_call: TRBD2; j_call: TRBJ2-7; cdr3_nt: TGCAGTGCTTGGACTAGCGCTTACGAGCAGTACTTC; cdr3_aa: CSAWTSAYEQYF
clone_size: -; v_call: TRBV27; d_call: -; j_call: TRBJ1-5; cdr3_nt: TGTGCCAGCAGTTTATCTGTCGGTAGCAATCAGCCCCAGCATTTT; cdr3_aa: CASSLSVGSNQPQHF
clone_size: -; v_call: TRBV19; d_call: -; j_call: TRBJ1-5; cdr3_nt: TGTGCCAGTAGTATCAACGCTTATAGCAATCAGCCCCAGCATTTT; cdr3_aa: CASSINAYSNQPQHF
clone_size: many; v_call: TRBV28; d_call: -; j_call: TRBJ1-5; cdr3_nt: TGTGCCAGCAGTTATCATTCCGGGGACGATAATCAGCCCCAGCATTTT; cdr3_aa: CASSYHSGDDNQPQHF
clone_size: many; v_call: TRBV19; d_call: -; j_call: TRBJ2-2; cdr3_nt: TGTGCCAGTCTGAACACCGGGGAGCTGTTTTTT; cdr3_aa: CASLNTGELFF
clone_size: few; v_call: TRBV9; d_call: -; j_call: TRBJ2-2; cdr3_nt: TGTGCCAGCAGCGTAGACCCGGGAGTCCGCACCGGGGAGCTGTTTTTT; cdr3_aa: CASSVDPGVRTGELFF
clone_size: many; v_call: TRBV4-3; d_call: TRBD1; j_call: TRBJ2-7; cdr3_nt: TGCGCCAGCAGCTCCTCGGCAGGGGGTGCCTACGAGCAGTACTTC; cdr3_aa: CASSSSAGGAYEQYF
clone_size: -; v_call: TRBV7-8; d_call: -; j_call: TRBJ2-5; cdr3_nt: TGTGCCAGCGGCTTATGGCCAGAGGAGACCCAGTACTTC; cdr3_aa: CASGLWPEETQYF
clone_size: few; v_call: TRBV19; d_call: -; j_call: TRBJ2-7; cdr3_nt: TGTGCCAGTAGTATAGTTTTCGCCAGGATTCCCTACGAGCAGTACTTC; cdr3_aa: CASSIVFARIPYEQYF
clone_size: many; v_call: TRBV7-9; d_call: TRBD1; j_call: TRBJ1-4; cdr3_nt: TGTGCCAGCAGCGCCTCCGGGACAGGGAATGAAAAACTGTTTTTT; cdr3_aa: CASSASGTGNEKLFF
clone_size: many; v_call: TRBV2; d_call: -; j_call: TRBJ2-5; cdr3_nt: TGTGCCAGCAGTCCCGCGGAGATCCAAGAGACCCAGTACTTC; cdr3_aa: CASSPAEIQETQYF
clone_size: many; v_call: TRBV25-1; d_call: -; j_call: TRBJ2-5; cdr3_nt: TGTGCCAGCAGTGAAGACTTTACAGAGACCCAGTACTTC; cdr3_aa: CASSEDFTETQYF
clone_size: -; v_call: TRBV11-2; d_call: -; j_call: TRBJ2-7; cdr3_nt: TGTGCCAGCAGCTTAGGTGCTAGCGCAAGCTACGAGCAGGACTTC; cdr3_aa: CASSLGASASYEQDF
clone_size: -; v_call: TRBV3-1; d_call: TRBD2; j_call: TRBJ2-1; cdr3_nt: TGTGCCAGCAGCCAAGCCGGAGGGCTAGCGGGAGTAAATGAGCAGTTCTTC; cdr3_aa: CASSQAGGLAGVNEQFF
clone_size: -; v_call: TRBV9; d_call: -; j_call: TRBJ1-4; cdr3_nt: TGTGCCAGCAGCCCGGGGGCCCGGGAAAATGAAAAACTGTTTTTT; cdr3_aa: CASSPGARENEKLFF
clone_size: -; v_call: TRBV27; d_call: TRBD2; j_call: TRBJ2-1; cdr3_nt: TGTGCCAGCAGTTTAGCGGGGGGTCCCTACAATGCGCAGTTCTTC; cdr3_aa: CASSLAGGPYNAQFF
clone_size: many; v_call: TRBV12-3/TRBV12-4; d_call: -; j_call: TRBJ2-7; cdr3_nt: TGTGCCAGCAGCTCCCAGGGCTACGAGCAGTACTTC; cdr3_aa: CASSSQGYEQYF
clone_size: -; v_call: TRBV24-1; d_call: -; j_call: TRBJ2-5; cdr3_nt: TGTGCCACCAGTGTTGCCCTCTCAGGGGATTTCCAAGAGACCCAGTACTTC; cdr3_aa: CATSVALSGDFQETQYF